These T cell receptor beta chains were read from a single sample in a study of blood T cells in healthy people across ages. From the 5' RACE reads, TCRdb called clonotypes with MiXCR, one entry per CDR3 protein. The top ten clones hold 9% to 9.5% of a sample with around 700,000 distinct CDR3 sequences, 25% of them seen once. This sample also belongs to another study, concerning T cells of mothers and their children.

Material: blood. Receptor source: a boy under 18 in good health. CDR3s include the opening cysteine and the closing phenylalanine or tryptophan. D genes are given only for firm matches. Some rows mark clone size as missing; the rest say once, few, many or name a class of expanded clone.

TRBV5-1,TRBJ2-1,13,-,few,TGCGCCAGCAGCCATGACAACTACAATGAGCAGTTCTTC,CASSHDNYNEQFF
TRBV6-1,TRBJ2-5,14,TRBD1,few,TGTGCCAGCAGTGAAAGGGGGCTAGGGGAGACCCAGTACTTC,CASSERGLGETQYF
TRBV20-1,TRBJ2-5,16,TRBD1,-,TGCAGTGCTATACGCCCCGGGACAGGGAGGCAAGAGACCCAGTACTTC,CSAIRPGTGRQETQYF
TRBV20-1,TRBJ2-6,18,-,-,TGCAGTGCTAGAGATAGGGAGACAGACCTCTCTGGGGCCAACGTCCTGACTTTC,CSARDRETDLSGANVLTF
TRBV20-1,TRBJ1-4,12,-,-,TGCAGTGCTAGCCTTGGTAATGAAAAACTGTTTTTT,CSASLGNEKLFF
TRBV5-6,TRBJ1-2,13,-,-,TGTGCCAGCAGCTTCAGGCAAAGCTATGGCTACACCTTC,CASSFRQSYGYTF
TRBV12-3/TRBV12-4,TRBJ2-5,13,-,-,TGTGCCAGCAGTCGACTCGTACAAGAGACCCAGTACTTC,CASSRLVQETQYF
TRBV7-3,TRBJ2-7,15,TRBD2,-,TGTGCCAGCAGCTCCCGGAGCGGGACGTACTACGAGCAGTACTTC,CASSSRSGTYYEQYF
TRBV9,TRBJ2-1,17,-,few,TGTGCCAGCAGCGTAGCGTTCGGGGTGCCGGCCTACAATGAGCAGTTCTTC,CASSVAFGVPAYNEQFF
TRBV2,TRBJ1-2,12,-,few,TGTGCCAGCAGTGTCAGGGCCTATGGCTACACCTTC,CASSVRAYGYTF
TRBV28,TRBJ1-1,14,TRBD1,few,TGTGCCAGCAGTAGAAGGACAGGGGGTTATGAAGCTTTCTTT,CASSRRTGGYEAFF
TRBV20-1,TRBJ2-1,15,-,-,TGCAGTGCTAGATCGTTAGTAGCAGGAGTCAATGAGCAGTTCTTC,CSARSLVAGVNEQFF
TRBV28,TRBJ1-1,13,-,few,TGTGCCAGCAGCTACGAGGAGGACACTGAAGCTTTCTTT,CASSYEEDTEAFF
TRBV7-6,TRBJ2-5,14,-,-,TGTGCCAGCACCCCCCCTGGACAGAAGGAGACCCAGTACTTC,CASTPPGQKETQYF
TRBV6-2/TRBV6-3,TRBJ2-7,14,-,few,TGTGCCAGCACCTACCAGGGACCCCCTGGCGAGCAGTACTTC,CASTYQGPPGEQYF
TRBV3-1,TRBJ1-5,16,-,-,TGTGCCAGCAGCCAAGACGGCAGCTATAGCAATCAGCCCCAGCATTTT,CASSQDGSYSNQPQHF
TRBV7-9,TRBJ2-4,13,-,-,TGTGCCAGCAGCTCCCTCCTTAAAAACATTCAGTACTTC,CASSSLLKNIQYF
TRBV6-5,TRBJ2-5,14,-,few,TGTGCCAGCGGGGGGTATTGGAACCAAGAGACCCAGTACTTC,CASGGYWNQETQYF
TRBV6-2/TRBV6-3,TRBJ2-5,11,-,once,TGTGCCAGCAGACAACTGGGGACCCAGTACTTC,CASRQLGTQYF
TRBV10-3,TRBJ2-1,13,-,few,TGTGCCATCAGCCGCTCGAGGAACAATGAGCAGTTCTTC,CAISRSRNNEQFF
TRBV7-2,TRBJ2-6,18,TRBD2,few,TGTGCCAGCAGCTTAGCCCCGGGGGGAACCTCTGGGGCCAACGTCCTGACTTTC,CASSLAPGGTSGANVLTF
TRBV7-9,TRBJ2-2,17,TRBD1,-,TGTGCCAGCAGCAGCGGGGACAGGGGCGATAACACCGGGGAGCTGTTTTTT,CASSSGDRGDNTGELFF
TRBV29-1,TRBJ1-5,14,-,few,TGCAGCGTTGCGTGGCACGGGAGCAATCAGCCCCAGCATTTT,CSVAWHGSNQPQHF
TRBV20-1,TRBJ2-1,16,-,few,TGCAGTGCTAGAGATCTGGGGGGATCCCGGGAAGGTGAGCAGTTCTTC,CSARDLGGSREGEQFF
TRBV5-5,TRBJ2-3,15,-,-,TGTGCCAGCAGCTCGGGGGCAGGGCCCACAGATACGCAGTATTTT,CASSSGAGPTDTQYF
TRBV13,TRBJ1-4,16,-,-,TGTGCCAGCAGCTTGAGATCCGCAGGGCTTAATGAAAAACTGTTTTTT,CASSLRSAGLNEKLFF
TRBV20-1,TRBJ2-5,15,TRBD2,-,TGCAGTGCTAATTTCCGGCTAGCGGGGGTTGAGACCCAGTACTTC,CSANFRLAGVETQYF
TRBV2,TRBJ2-5,16,TRBD2,-,TGTGCCAGCATGCGGTCTCTCGGCGGGGGGGCAGAGACCCAGTACTTC,CASMRSLGGGAETQYF
TRBV6-1,TRBJ2-1,14,-,-,TGTGCCAGCAGCAAGCGGAGCTCCTACAATGAGCAGTTCTTC,CASSKRSSYNEQFF
TRBV28,TRBJ2-5,15,TRBD2,-,TGTGCCAGCATCCTAGGGAGGGGAGGTCGGGAGACCCAGTACTTC,CASILGRGGRETQYF
TRBV28,TRBJ2-1,13,-,-,TGTGCCTCAGGGGGGGGAGGTAACAGTGAGCAGTTCTTC,CASGGGGNSEQFF
TRBV10-1,TRBJ2-2,17,-,-,TGCGCCAGCAGTTTACGGGGCACGGGGAGGATCACCGGGGAGCTGTTTTTT,CASSLRGTGRITGELFF
TRBV7-2,TRBJ2-1,15,-,-,TGTGCCAGCAGCTTAATAGGGGACGCCTACAATGAGCAGTTCTTC,CASSLIGDAYNEQFF
TRBV20-1,TRBJ2-5,13,-,few,TGCAGTGCTAGAAGACTGGGACAAGAGACCCAGTACTTC,CSARRLGQETQYF
TRBV7-9,TRBJ1-2,13,-,-,TGTGCCAGCAGCTTAGGGACAGTGAATGGCTACACCTTC,CASSLGTVNGYTF
TRBV6-2/TRBV6-3,TRBJ2-1,16,-,-,TGTGCCAGCAGTTACTCGAAAGGGGGACCTTACAATGAGCAGTTCTTC,CASSYSKGGPYNEQFF
TRBV28,TRBJ1-2,13,-,few,TGTGCCGGCAGTTTAACAAGGGGCTCTGGCTACACCTTC,CAGSLTRGSGYTF
TRBV20-1,TRBJ2-7,14,TRBD2,few,TGCAGTGCTAGAGCGGGGGGGCGCATTTACGAGCAGTACTTC,CSARAGGRIYEQYF
TRBV11-2,TRBJ2-3,18,TRBD2,-,TGTGCCAGCAGCTTAGAGTGGTCGGCTAGCGGGGGCACAGATACGCAGTATTTT,CASSLEWSASGGTDTQYF
TRBV20-1,TRBJ2-1,15,TRBD1,-,TGCAGTGCTAGAGGTCCCGGGACAGGCTACAATGAGCAGTTCTTC,CSARGPGTGYNEQFF
TRBV7-2,TRBJ1-6,14,TRBD1,-,TGTGCCAGTAGTACAGGGGCGTCTTTTTCACCCCTCCACTTT,CASSTGASFSPLHF
TRBV7-6,TRBJ2-1,13,-,-,TGTGCCAGCAGCTTAGAAGGACTCAGTGAGCAGTTCTTC,CASSLEGLSEQFF
TRBV4-1,TRBJ2-1,16,-,-,TGCGCCAGCAGCCAGGCCTTGACGGGGAGTCTCAATGAGCAGTTCTTC,CASSQALTGSLNEQFF
TRBV7-8,TRBJ2-5,13,-,few,TGTGCCAGCAGCTTTAGACGGGAAGAGACCCAGTACTTC,CASSFRREETQYF
TRBV7-2,TRBJ2-7,15,TRBD2,-,TGTGCCAGCAGCGAGACTAGCGGGGGAATCTACGAGCAGTACTTC,CASSETSGGIYEQYF
TRBV4-2,TRBJ2-1,13,TRBD2,-,TGTGCCAGCAGCCAAGATTTGGTAGCGGGGGTTCACTTC,CASSQDLVAGVHF
TRBV28,TRBJ1-2,16,-,few,TGTGCCAGCAGTTTACGCCATGGCCCTGGGAACTATGGCTACACCTTC,CASSLRHGPGNYGYTF
TRBV29-1,TRBJ2-3,11,TRBD2,few,TGCAGCGGACTAGCGGGGGGTACGCAGTATTTT,CSGLAGGTQYF
TRBV14,TRBJ1-1,13,-,-,TGTGCCACCCAGAAAGTCACAGGCCTTGAAGCTTTCTTT,CATQKVTGLEAFF
TRBV4-1,TRBJ2-1,17,TRBD2,few,TGCGCCAGCAGCCTTGCAAGACTAGCGGACCAATACAATGAGCAGTTCTTC,CASSLARLADQYNEQFF
TRBV7-9,TRBJ2-3,16,-,-,TGTGCCAGCAGCTTAGCGACTAGTGGGGACACAGATACGCAGTATTTT,CASSLATSGDTDTQYF
TRBV11-2,TRBJ2-3,15,-,few,TGTGCCAGCAGCTCGGCCGCCGGGGGCACAGATACGCAGTATTTT,CASSSAAGGTDTQYF
TRBV15,TRBJ2-1,14,-,-,TGTGCCACCAGCAGAGATGGCGGGATCAATGAGCAGTTCTTC,CATSRDGGINEQFF
TRBV19,TRBJ2-7,14,TRBD1,few,TGTGCCAGTAGTAGGGACAGGGATATTGACGAGCAGTACTTC,CASSRDRDIDEQYF
TRBV18,TRBJ1-3,15,TRBD1,few,TGTGCCAGCTTCGGGACAGGTGGCTCTGGAAACACCATATATTTT,CASFGTGGSGNTIYF
TRBV6-1,TRBJ2-7,16,TRBD2,-,TGTGCCAACAGTGAAGTTCCTGCGGGAGGCGGGAACGAGCAGTACTTC,CANSEVPAGGGNEQYF
TRBV7-8,TRBJ2-3,16,TRBD2,-,TGTGCCAGCAGCCCCCGACTAGCGGACAACACGGATACGCAGTATTTT,CASSPRLADNTDTQYF
TRBV18,TRBJ1-1,14,TRBD1,few,TGTGCCAGCTCACCTCTTGACAGGGACACTGAAGCTTTCTTT,CASSPLDRDTEAFF
TRBV27,TRBJ1-4,14,-,-,TGTGCCAGCAGTTTTAACCCAACTAATGAAAAACTGTTTTTT,CASSFNPTNEKLFF
TRBV6-6,TRBJ1-2,13,-,-,TGTGCCAGCGAAGTAACGGGGCGGGGGGGCTACACCTTC,CASEVTGRGGYTF